This TCR beta chain was sequenced during a study of T cell changes during pregnancy in multiple sclerosis. Measured with immunoSEQ multiplex PCR; TCRdb has only the in-frame clones, and not every one. Among approximately 100,000 clones listed, over 85% were seen once. The CDR3 loop spans 16 amino acids. CDR1 is LNHDA, CDR2 SQIVND, per germline (reference sequence). V shed 5 bases and J 7 bases; nucleotides not matched to a gene: 6. The TCR sequence derives from a female donor with multiple sclerosis, enrolled in a pregnancy study. The J gene is TRBJ2-2, the V gene TRBV19; 14 nucleotides agree with TRBD2. Specimen: peripheral blood, collected in the second trimester of pregnancy. The CDR3, as DNA: TGTGCCAGTAGTGCGGGACTAGCGGGAGCCCACGGGGAGCTGTTTTTT. It yields the protein CASSAGLAGAHGELFF.